One sample yielded the 15 T cell receptor beta chains listed below, sequenced in a study of blood T cell repertoires in COVID-19. The assay was immunoSEQ multiplex PCR, and TCRdb's table has in-frame clones only and misses some. The table has about 170,000 clones, around four fifths seen once. Material: peripheral blood. Receptors were obtained from a woman aged 80 or older with COVID-19, enrolled during active disease.

The chain couples TRBV5-1 to TRBJ2-7, with 8 bases aligning to TRBD2. Germline-derived CDR1 and CDR2 are SGHRS and YFSETQ. The CDR3 spans 15 residues. V was clipped by 1 base and J by 2 bases; unmatched bases: 5. CDR3 in DNA: TGCGCCAGCAGCTTGAGAGCGGGGGAGACCTACGAGCAGTACTTC. This gives the protein CASSLRAGETYEQYF.

V usage is TRBV9 and J usage is TRBJ2-1; TRBD2 matches at 13 bases. Germline CDR1 is SGDLS and CDR2 is YYNGEE. CDR3 length equals 18 residues. Trimming at V came to 0 bases and at J to 9 bases, leaving 12 bases not matched to a gene. CDR3 in amino acids: CASSVDLRTSGRSSEQFF. CDR3 in DNA: TGTGCCAGCAGCGTAGATCTGAGGACTAGCGGGAGATCCAGTGAGCAGTTCTTC.

This chain connects TRBV6-6 to TRBJ1-2, with TRBD1 matching 8 bases. J was trimmed by 5 bases and V by 6 bases; bases with no gene match: 8. The germline CDR1 and CDR2 sequences are MNHNY and SVGAGI (reference sequence). The CDR3 covers 14 residues. The CDR3 loop reads CASSQDRDRYGYTF. CDR3 sequence (DNA): TGTGCCAGCAGCCAGGACAGGGACCGATATGGCTACACCTTC.

For the CDR3, the DNA is TGTGCCAGCAGCCGCGGAGTGTCGGTCCTTGAAAAACTGTTTTTT. Translating gives CASSRGVSVLEKLFF. V is TRBV2 and J is TRBJ1-4; D remains unclear. Trimming shortened V by 6 bases and J by 7 bases, and 18 bases separated the two germline ends. This CDR3 comprises 15 residues. Germline CDR1 reads SNHLY; CDR2 reads FYNNEI.

This clone was counted between two and nine times. V gene TRBV6-5 combines with J gene TRBJ1-5; 10 bases map to TRBD1. V lost 11 bases and J lost 3; bases outside the gene matches: 7. This CDR3 has 14 residues. Germline CDR1 and CDR2: MNHEY and SVGAGI. CDR3: CASLDRGYNQPQHF. The CDR3 nucleotides are TGTGCCTCCCTGGACAGGGGGTACAATCAGCCCCAGCATTTT.

The V gene is TRBV23-1, the J gene TRBJ2-7; possibly TRBD2 for D (6 bases). TRBV23-1 has ORF status, its function being uncertain. There are 13 residues in the CDR3. V lost 8 bases and J lost 4, with 15 bases in between. CDR3 bases: TGCGCCAGCGACTGGAGGGCGAAATACGAGCAGTACTTC. Translated: CASDWRAKYEQYF.

The V gene is TRBV19, the J gene TRBJ2-1, with D maybe TRBD1 (5 bases). The CDR3 is 14 residues long. The germline V gene has CDR1 LNHDA and CDR2 SQIVND (reference sequence). V shed 1 base and J shed 7 bases, with 11 bases lying between them. The DNA for the CDR3 is TGTGCCAGTAGTATAGGGGGCGGCTGGAATGAGCAGTTCTTC. It translates to CASSIGGGWNEQFF.

The chain combines TRBV19 with TRBJ2-2; TRBD1 matches 7 bases. Trimming at V came to 5 bases and at J to 1 base, leaving 1 base not matched to a gene. CDR1 and CDR2 (germline): LNHDA, SQIVND (reference sequence). The CDR3 has 14 residues. DNA for the CDR3: TGTGCCAGTAGTCGACAGGGGAACACCGGGGAGCTGTTTTTT. Its translation is CASSRQGNTGELFF.

This chain connects TRBV5-1 to TRBJ2-5, with 9 bases identical to TRBD1. The germline gives CDR1 SGHRS, CDR2 YFSETQ. This CDR3 is 16 amino acids long. The V gene end was trimmed by 4 bases and the J gene end by 1 base; junction bases not matched to a gene: 8. The CDR3 sequence: CASSAGATGGQETQYF. The DNA of the CDR3 is TGCGCCAGCAGCGCCGGGGCGACAGGGGGCCAAGAGACCCAGTACTTC.

The rearrangement uses TRBV18 and TRBJ1-2; TRBD1 agrees at 7 bases. Germline V gives CDR1 KGHSH, CDR2 LQKENI. The ends lost 2 bases at V and 0 bases at J; junction bases unmatched: 15. The CDR3 runs 19 residues. CDR3 sequence: CASSPGPGGALGANYGYTF. In DNA form, the CDR3 reads TGTGCCAGCTCACCAGGCCCAGGGGGAGCCCTCGGCGCTAACTATGGCTACACCTTC. The variable domain in full, with the rest retrieved from reference TRBV18 and TRBJ1-2, is NAGVMQNPRHLVRRRGQEARLRCSPMKGHSHVYWYRQLPEEGLKFMVYLQKENIIDESGMPKERFSAEFPKEGPSILRIQQVVRGDSAAYFCASSPGPGGALGANYGYTFGSGTRLTVV.

The chain uses TRBV6-5 and TRBJ2-3; 8 nucleotides line up with TRBD2. The germline gives CDR1 MNHEY, CDR2 SVGAGI. This CDR3 is 15 amino acids long. The trim removed 6 bases at V and 1 base at J, leaving 6 bases unmatched. CDR3 in DNA: TGTGCCAGCAGCCCGCCGGGACTAGGCACAGATACGCAGTATTTT. It specifies CASSPPGLGTDTQYF.

This clone was found a few times. The CDR3 is CASSQDLQAKSTEAFF. In nucleotides, the CDR3 is TGTGCCAGCAGCCAAGATCTACAGGCAAAGTCCACTGAAGCTTTCTTT. This chain uses TRBV3-1 (or the pseudogene TRBV3-2) with TRBJ1-1; the D gene is possibly TRBD1 (5 bases). The germline CDR1 and CDR2 sequences are LGHDT and YNNKEL (reference sequence). This CDR3 is 16 amino acids long. V lost 0 bases and J lost 4, with 15 bases in between.

The chain is built from TRBV18 and TRBJ1-1; D is uncertain. Looked up from germline, CDR1 is KGHSH and CDR2 is LQKENI. Trimming took off 3 bases at V and 4 bases at J, with 12 bases between the two ends. The CDR3 spans 14 residues. CDR3 sequence: CASSPEGRSTEAFF. Written as DNA, the CDR3 is TGTGCCAGCTCACCGGAAGGGAGGAGCACTGAAGCTTTCTTT.

The V and J genes are TRBV2 and TRBJ1-2; D unresolved. The CDR3 totals 14 residues. V lost 6 bases and J 4 bases, leaving 15 bases between the germline ends. Germline V gene sequence: CDR1 SNHLY, CDR2 FYNNEI. The DNA for the CDR3 is TGTGCCAGCAGAGTAACAGTCGAGAGCTATGGCTACACCTTC. Protein sequence: CASRVTVESYGYTF.

V usage is TRBV3-1 (or the pseudogene TRBV3-2) and J usage is TRBJ1-6; 8 bases are a match to TRBD1. The CDR3 totals 15 residues. CDR1 LGHDT and CDR2 YNNKEL come from the germline V gene (reference sequence). V gave up 4 bases and J gave up 9 bases; unmatched junction bases: 8. CDR3 DNA sequence: TGTGCCAGCAGCCCACCTAACAGGGGGACTTCACCCCTCCACTTT. Its protein product is CASSPPNRGTSPLHF.